This T cell receptor beta chain appears in the sequencing data of a study of CD8 T cells in ankylosing spondylitis. MiXCR, applied by TCRdb to the 5' RACE reads, yields one record per CDR3 protein. The sample holds 150,000 to 200,000 distinct CDR3 sequences, roughly 18% seen once. The CDR3 is 16 residues long. Germline values: CDR1 DFQATT, CDR2 SNEGSKA (reference sequence). V was shortened by 6 bases and J by 9 bases, with 27 bases between the two germline ends. This clonotype was observed at least ten times. The chain combines TRBV20-1 with TRBJ2-1; perhaps TRBD2 as D (5 bases). This clonotype was obtained from a male donor aged 10 to 30 with ankylosing spondylitis or in good health (not recorded which). Sequencing input: blood, either unsorted or a sorted T cell fraction (not recorded which). CDR3 amino acids: CSALHPTSLSLIEQFF. In nucleotides, the CDR3 is TGCAGTGCCTTACACCCCACTAGTCTGAGTTTAATTGAGCAGTTCTTC.